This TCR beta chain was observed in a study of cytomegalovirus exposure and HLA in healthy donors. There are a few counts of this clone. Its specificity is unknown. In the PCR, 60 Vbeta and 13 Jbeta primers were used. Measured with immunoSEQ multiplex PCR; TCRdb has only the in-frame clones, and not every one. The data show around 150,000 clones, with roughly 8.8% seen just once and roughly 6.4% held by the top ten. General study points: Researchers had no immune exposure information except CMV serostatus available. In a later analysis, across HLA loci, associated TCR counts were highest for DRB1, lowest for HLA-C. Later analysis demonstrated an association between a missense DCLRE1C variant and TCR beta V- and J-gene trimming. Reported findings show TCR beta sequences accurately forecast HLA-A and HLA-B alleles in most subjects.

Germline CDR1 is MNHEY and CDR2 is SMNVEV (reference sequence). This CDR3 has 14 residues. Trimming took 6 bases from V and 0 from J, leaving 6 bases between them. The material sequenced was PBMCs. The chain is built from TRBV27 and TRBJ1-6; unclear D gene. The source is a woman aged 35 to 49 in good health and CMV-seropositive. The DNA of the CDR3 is TGTGCCAGCAGGCCGAGCTCCTATAATTCACCCCTCCACTTT. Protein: CASRPSSYNSPLHF.